This TCR beta chain was captured in a study of blood T cell repertoires in COVID-19. This table comes from immunoSEQ multiplex PCR, and its TCRdb copy is limited to in-frame clones, with some not included. The data show 80,000 to 100,000 clones, about 82% seen once. The CDR3 runs to 15 residues. Germline assignment: CDR1 LGHDT and CDR2 YNNKEL (reference sequence). J was trimmed by 7 bases and V by 0 bases; bases with no gene match: 2. The chain is built from TRBV3-1 (or the pseudogene TRBV3-2) and TRBJ2-3, with TRBD2 matching 12 bases. The sequence came from an elderly woman in a cohort sampled during active or convalescent COVID-19. The sequenced material came from peripheral blood. CDR3 nucleotides: TGTGCCAGCAGCCAAGAGACTAGCGGGAGTCATACGCAGTATTTT. This gives the protein CASSQETSGSHTQYF.